This TCR beta chain was recorded in a study of blood T cell repertoires in COVID-19. Across the whole study: PBMCs, B-cell-depleted T cells, or T cells were the source of the cDNA or gDNA that made up the material.

Original data processing: Amplification of reference gene primers was used by the study to estimate nucleated cell counts. Only in-frame clones appear in the TCRdb table, and some are missing; sequencing was by immunoSEQ multiplex PCR. V, J and clone size are taken as reported in that table, and D and trimming were inferred from the DNA itself. The sample gives approximately 220,000 clones, 80% to 90% of which show up once; roughly 3.4% is in the top ten. This TCR was sampled from a woman in her 40s with acute COVID-19. What was sequenced was PBMCs or T cells enriched from blood (not recorded which).

The chain's CDR3 is CASSYSIGTGDEKLFF. CDR3 nucleotide sequence: TGTGCCAGCAGTTACTCGATCGGGACAGGGGACGAAAAACTGTTTTTT. The chain recombines TRBV6-6 with TRBJ1-4; 10 nucleotides align to TRBD1. With 0 bases clipped from V and 8 bases from J, the junction kept 6 bases outside the gene matches. Germline values: CDR1 MNHNY, CDR2 SVGAGI (reference sequence). The CDR3 is 16 amino acids.